This paragraph covers one TCR beta chain sequence. The antigen it binds to is not known. No base-level quality is on record; no much larger clone is a single base apart. The sample is drawn from a study of cytomegalovirus exposure and HLA in healthy donors (dated by TCRdb to 2017 to 2019). Notes on the research overall: According to an earlier analysis of 587 of the donors, about 179 million T cells yielded 117 million unique TCR beta sequences and 276 Gb of sequence data. The number of typed donors differed by locus: roughly 629-630 for A, B, C, DRB1 and DQB1; 500 to 550 for DQA1; 606 for DPA1; and around 490 for DPB1. A later genetic analysis used genome-wide SNP genotypes for about 65% of the roughly 700 donors, treating that subset as a discovery cohort. Across about 380 genotyped donors of the cohort, an average of about 220,000 unique TCR beta nucleotide sequences per donor were sequenced, and roughly 18% of those sequences were non-productive. Class I and class II HLA loci were covered by the typing at four-digit resolution. The study aimed to test whether cataloging public T cell receptors could reveal signatures of past pathogen exposure. An early release covering roughly 600 HLA-typed donors comprised approximately 300 gigabases of sequencing data and around 80 million unique TCR sequences. All discovery cohort repertoires had been generated on a single sequencing platform. The study profiled the T cell repertoires of about 640 subjects by immunosequencing and related them to cytomegalovirus serostatus. Of the roughly 400 genotyped donors, approximately 80% fell in the genetic ancestry cluster associated with self-reported Caucasian donors. In an earlier analysis of a few hundred of the donors, high-throughput TCR beta sequencing was used to judge whether each TCR beta V gene segment behaved as functional or pseudogenic. High-throughput TCR immunosequencing, statistical association of individual TCRs with disease status, and machine learning were combined to predict cytomegalovirus infection status. In a later analysis, previously published TCR beta repertoires from 550 to 750 donors were re-analyzed and high-resolution HLA genotyping was added so that TCR occurrence patterns could be studied. Rather than drawing on any new phenotypic data, the later analysis identified candidate immune exposures from TCR beta sequences and the way those sequences occurred across donors. Several DR-DQ haplotypes were treated as single units for association and clustering because of strong linkage in the cohort. Donor age, sex, ethnicity and CMV serostatus were collected together with the repertoire data. In addition to the first cohort of roughly 670 subjects, a separate validation cohort of approximately 130 different subjects was used. The study at large found these results: The sequencing pipeline was judged likely to have produced a cluster of highly shared sequence variants as a technical artifact. Roughly uniform sequencing depth across donors was assumed in presence/absence analyses, although this assumption may not hold. Broadly in line with IMGT annotations, most TCR beta V segments showed up in productive rearrangements about 87% or about 30% of the time in an earlier analysis of around 550 of the donors. A later analysis associated roughly 17,000 TCR beta sequences with specific HLA alleles at a false discovery rate of 0.05. A later genetic analysis associated a missense DCLRE1C variant with V-gene and J-gene trimming of TCR beta chains, and an independent cohort replicated the association. In a later analysis, the rate of TCR association differed among HLA loci, with DRB1 alleles having the most associated TCRs and HLA-C alleles having the fewest. This cohort had only TCR beta chains sequenced, and the lack of alpha or paired-chain data limited which features could be detected. In both the original and validation cohorts, the classifier was reported to diagnose cytomegalovirus status with high specificity and sensitivity. According to a later analysis, parvovirus B19, influenza, CMV and Epstein-Barr virus appeared linked to several top co-occurrence clusters. Assigning TCR associations to individual alleles was difficult when HLA alleles, especially DR and DQ, strongly co-occurred. A later genetic analysis reported fewer N-insertions in productive TCRs among donors in an Asian-associated ancestry cluster than the roughly 720-donor mean. In a later analysis, HLA-associated TCR beta chains were found to be more clonally expanded and to have lower generation probabilities than equally common non-associated chains. The earlier analysis of a few hundred of the donors excluded approximately 17 rarely observed V segments, including chromosome 9 orphons, because counts were too low. Because the 87-base-pair reads could not distinguish some IMGT-functional V segments, including TRBV6-2 and TRBV6-3, those segments were excluded. The authors suggested that the approach could potentially be extended to other disease states and immunological phenotypes. A few of the identified cytomegalovirus-associated TCR beta chains were confirmed in vitro to be specific for cytomegalovirus antigens. Because HLA typing was unavailable for some donors at each locus, only the typed subset was used in association tests. CMV serostatus was the only immune exposure information available for the cohort. In the study, about 150 TCR beta chains were listed as associated with cytomegalovirus. In a later analysis, most CMV-associated TCR beta chains were found to appear HLA-restricted, with HLA associations seemingly driven largely by CMV exposure. A further reported finding was that TCR beta sequences accurately predicted the HLA-A and HLA-B alleles for most subjects in the first cohort. Correlated functional status among segregating V segments might be attributable to linkage disequilibrium, but an unknown experimental factor could not be ruled out. Most TCR sequences were observed very rarely across donors, whereas some public TCRs were present in many individuals.

The library was built by means of the immunoSEQ multiplex PCR assay. A mixture of 60 forward primers for TCR Vbeta segments and 13 reverse primers for TCR Jbeta segments was used in the multiplex PCR. A multiplex PCR assay on genomic DNA amplified the CDR3 region of rearranged TCR beta genes. The Illumina HiSeq System was used to sequence the amplified TCR beta libraries as 87-base-pair reads. Per the authors' processing: A later analysis tallied around 80 million unique TCR beta chains across the 700 or so repertoires, and some 10 million of those chains were shared by two or more donors. Raw reads were error-corrected and collapsed into unique sequences by a nearest-neighbor algorithm in which closely related sequences were merged to remove PCR and sequencing errors. CDR3 sequences were aligned to IMGT reference sequences to assign V, D and J gene segments. Each retained sequence needed at least a six-nucleotide match to both a V gene segment and a J gene segment. A rearrangement was called productive if the CDR3 had no stop codons and remained in frame with V and J, and every other rearrangement was called non-productive. Following IMGT convention, CDR3 was defined as the stretch from the second conserved V-encoded cysteine to the conserved J-encoded phenylalanine. The earlier analysis of 500 to 750 of the donors excluded any sequence lacking an unambiguous match to a single V gene segment. An earlier analysis of several hundred of the donors called V segments functional above 56.7% productive rearrangements and segregating when the between-donor standard deviation exceeded 5%. A statistical classification framework was built for diagnosing cytomegalovirus status from the catalog of TCR beta chain sequences. A later analysis assigned V and J genes by comparing TCR nucleotide sequences with IMGT/GENE-DB human TR gene sequences. The TCRdist pipeline was used in a later analysis to assign CDR3 sequences and most-parsimonious VDJ recombination scenarios. In a later analysis, each TCR beta chain was defined by its CDR3 amino acid sequence together with its V-gene family, and reads lacking a unique V-gene family were excluded. To address suspected cross-contamination and a sequencing artifact, a later analysis removed 450 to 700 highly shared, low-generation-probability nucleotide sequences. In a later analysis, a clonal expansion index for each public chain was calculated from normalized within-repertoire ranks of inferred template counts. Generation probabilities in a later analysis came from a VDJ recombination model fitted to out-of-frame rearrangements, and those results were checked against IGoR. A later analysis scored TCR-TCR, TCR-HLA and TCR-CMV co-occurrence with hypergeometric tests, applying a repertoire-size bias correction to TCR pairs. In a later analysis, false discovery rates were estimated by permuting HLA or CMV assignments 20 times. A later analysis grouped co-occurring TCRs with DBSCAN, adding TCRdist sequence similarity when clustering within HLA-allele-positive subsets. For co-occurrence clustering, repertoires with fewer than 30,000 or more than 120,000 public chains were excluded, along with 5 or 6 repertoires with anomalous nucleotide sharing. TCRdb limited this immuneACCESS table to in-frame rearrangements with V and J called. A share of clones is missing; checked studies link under half to unresolved V genes, and the rest is unexplained. Clone size and the V and J calls come from that table; the DNA yielded D and trimming. This sample has tens of thousands of clones in its table, and 78% of those were observed once. The ten largest clonotypes hold 9.7% of the sample.

The cohort consisted of fewer than 700 healthy bone marrow donors. All cohort members were sampled while nominally healthy, although unrecorded immune exposures were likely present. The donor was CMV seronegative and belonged to the group of over 350 seronegative cohort members. A peripheral blood sample was collected from each donor, and TCR beta sequencing was performed on peripheral blood mononuclear cells. The Qiagen DNeasy Blood Extraction Kit was used to extract genomic DNA from the blood cell samples. Spanning cysteine to phenylalanine, the CDR3 consists of 15 amino acids. Only CDR3 DNA is held: 45 bases, read in frame from base 1. The germline V gene supplies CDR1 LGHNA and CDR2 YNFKEQ. V is trimmed back by 0 bases and J by 5 bases, and the junction contains 7 bases that no gene match accounts for.

Recombination linked TRBV4-2 to TRBJ2-7, with 7 bases aligning to TRBD2. The sample was PBMCs. The TCR originated in a man aged 40-55 years in good health and CMV-seronegative. This receptor carries the CDR3 CASSQDRGGLDEQYF. The DNA sequence is TGTGCCAGCAGCCAAGATCGAGGTGGACTAGACGAGCAGTACTTC.